One TCR beta chain is described in this entry. This clone was seen more than once but under ten times. Its antigen is unknown. The sample holds no much larger clone one base away, and base qualities are not on file. The same CDR3 also results from other DNA sequences found in this sample. The immunoSEQ Assay, a bias-controlled multiplex PCR, was used to amplify TCRbeta CDR3 regions from genomic DNA. In the source study's methods: Within the assay, amplification of reference gene primers was used to estimate how many nucleated cells each sample contained. Sequence reads were collapsed and filtered to measure the absolute abundance of every unique TCRbeta CDR3 rearrangement. For each sample, productive Simpson clonality was calculated as the square root of Simpson's diversity index across productive rearrangements. TCRdb took this table from immuneACCESS and kept in-frame rearrangements with V and J called. Such tables lack part of the clones; where checked against another copy, unresolved V genes explain under half of the gap, and the rest is unexplained. V and J calls plus clone size are reproduced from that table; the DNA served to infer D and trimming. In all, the sample holds 80,000 or so clones, and around 86% of those were seen once. Around 40% of the sample goes to the ten largest clones.

The germline V gene gives CDR1 as MNHEY and CDR2 as SVGAGI. The junction shows trimming of 5 bases on V and 4 bases on J, and the gene matches do not reach 6 bases of it. Measured from the cysteine to the phenylalanine, the CDR3 is 14 residues long. Only the CDR3 region is kept as DNA, spanning 42 bases read in frame from base 1. Each collaborating institution followed its own protocols to collect whole blood in K2EDTA tubes. Collaborator samples were shipped for TCRbeta analysis as frozen whole blood, isolated PBMCs, or DNA extracted from either sample type. These data originate in a study of blood T cell repertoires in COVID-19 (TCRdb year 2020). With regard to the full study: Samples covering the acute and convalescent phases of COVID-19 were provided by collaborators in the United States, Italy and Spain. The material from the prospective study consisted of cDNA or gDNA derived from T cells, B-cell-depleted T cells, or PBMCs. Deeply sampled blood TCRbeta repertoires from subjects exposed to, actively infected with, or recovered from COVID-19 were included in the dataset. A freely available public database, intended as a resource for researchers studying the immune response to SARS-CoV-2, is where the repertoires were released. The samples were drawn from two sources: the first 160 participants of the ongoing ImmuneRACE study, and some 1,300 subjects contributed by 6 global collaborators. Nearly every sample came with metadata listing a de-identified subject ID, COVID-19 status, age in years and sex. Where available, HLA class I and class II types were taken from metadata supplied by the sample provider and were not determined by assay-based typing.

The full study reports these points: The quantity of clinical and demographic metadata differed by source and by participant and was supplied without curation.

Sequencing was performed on peripheral blood. This receptor chain uses TRBV6-5 and TRBJ2-7; the central 9 bases match TRBD1. This sequence originates from an elderly man with acute or convalescent COVID-19. The CDR3 region reads CASSPGQGKYEQYF. In nucleotides, the sequence is TGTGCCAGCAGTCCCGGACAGGGGAAGTACGAGCAGTACTTC.